The 12 T cell receptor beta chains listed next were all sequenced from one sample in a study of identical twins. In TCRdb, the 5' RACE reads were re-called with MiXCR into one record per CDR3 protein. The sample has just over 500,000 distinct CDR3 sequences, 20% to 25% seen once; the top ten hold 0.91%. This sample was also put to use in a study of T cells expressing NK-cell markers.

Sequenced: CD4+ T cells sorted from blood. The receptors come from a woman younger than 35 in good health.

The chain is built from TRBV12-3 or TRBV12-4 and TRBJ1-5; the D gene is possibly TRBD1 (5 bases). This CDR3 region has 15 residues. V was shortened by 6 bases and J by 5 bases, with 17 bases between the two germline ends. The CDR3 sequence: CASSPGRRGHQPQHF. The CDR3 nucleotides are TGTGCCAGCAGCCCGGGGCGAAGGGGTCATCAGCCCCAGCATTTT.

The chain is built from TRBV7-9 and TRBJ2-5, with a possible D match to TRBD2 (5 bases). Germline V gene data show CDR1 as SEHNR and CDR2 as FQNEAQ (reference sequence). The CDR3 is 13 amino acids. V gave up 7 bases and J gave up 1 base, with 10 bases separating them. CDR3 nucleotide sequence: TGTGCCAGCAACTCGGGATCCCAAGAGACCCAGTACTTC. Residues: CASNSGSQETQYF.

The rearrangement uses TRBV5-1 and TRBJ1-2, with D possibly matching TRBD1 (5 bases). Germline CDR1 SGHRS, CDR2 YFSETQ. The CDR3 sequence is 16 residues long. V lost 0 bases to trimming and J lost 4 bases, with 16 bases between them. This CDR3 is CASSLGGWGLLYGYTF. CDR3 sequence (DNA): TGCGCCAGCAGCTTGGGGGGCTGGGGCCTTCTCTATGGCTACACCTTC.

V is TRBV5-1 and J is TRBJ2-3, with 12 bases fitting TRBD2. V lost 0 bases, J lost 5 bases, and 7 bases stayed unmatched. Per the germline V gene, CDR1 is SGHRS and CDR2 is YFSETQ. CDR3 size: 17 residues. The CDR3 DNA reads TGCGCCAGCAGCTTGGGTGCTAGCGGGAGGGCGGTAGATACGCAGTATTTT. Amino acids: CASSLGASGRAVDTQYF.

The chain uses TRBV10-3 and TRBJ1-5, with D unclear. Germline-derived CDR1 and CDR2 are ENHRY and SYGVKD. The CDR3 runs 14 residues. V lost 6 bases to trimming and J lost 1 base, with 10 bases between them. CDR3 nucleotide sequence: TGTGCCATCAGCCGCGGGGTAAGCAATCAGCCCCAGCATTTT. The encoded protein is CAISRGVSNQPQHF.

In its sample, this clonotype was seen many times. The chain is built from TRBV6-5 and TRBJ2-5; a weak D match, TRBD1 (6 bases). CDR1 and CDR2 from the germline V gene are MNHEY and SVGAGI. This CDR3 has 14 residues. The germline V and J ends were trimmed by 4 bases and 5 bases, with 14 bases remaining between them. The CDR3 sequence is CASSLRTAGETQYF. In DNA, the CDR3 is TGTGCCAGCAGTTTGAGGACAGCAGGGGAGACCCAGTACTTC.

There are a few counts of this clonotype. This rearrangement joins TRBV29-1 to TRBJ1-1, with 9 positions matching TRBD1. Germline lookup yields CDR1 SQVTM and CDR2 ANQGSEA. This CDR3 has 13 amino acids. V trimming: 7 bases; J trimming: 4 bases; junction bases outside the gene matches: 7. CDR3 protein: CSAGTGYATEAFF. DNA for the CDR3: TGCAGCGCGGGGACAGGGTATGCCACTGAAGCTTTCTTT.

This sequence joins TRBV21-1 and TRBJ2-3; TRBD1, the table's D call, was not compared with the DNA. TRBV21-1 is marked as a pseudogene. This CDR3 region has 17 residues. The CDR3, as DNA: TGTGCCAGCAGCAAAGACGCGGGGGGCACCGGGACAGATACGCAGTATTTT. Protein: CASSKDAGGTGTDTQYF.

This clonotype was picked up many times. The chain uses TRBV5-1 and TRBJ2-7; D is possibly TRBD2 (6 bases). Trimming left V 0 bases short and J 6 bases short, with 10 bases between. CDR3 size: 13 residues. CDR1 SGHRS and CDR2 YFSETQ come from the germline V gene. CDR3 residues: CASSLGEESEQYF. CDR3 sequence (DNA): TGCGCCAGCAGCTTGGGGGAGGAAAGCGAGCAGTACTTC.

The chain links TRBV9 to TRBJ1-2, with D unclear. Deletions cut 4 bases from V and 7 bases from J, with 14 bases between. CDR3 length: 13 amino acids. Looked up from germline, CDR1 is SGDLS and CDR2 is YYNGEE. As DNA, the CDR3 is TGTGCCAGCAGCCTCGGTTGGGAGCGTGGCTACACCTTC. As protein: CASSLGWERGYTF. Full variable domain (missing parts from reference TRBV9 and TRBJ1-2): DSGVTQTPKHLITATGQRVTLRCSPRSGDLSVYWYQQSLDQGLQFLIQYYNGEERAKGNILERFSAQQFPDLHSELNLSSLELGDSALYFCASSLGWERGYTFGSGTRLTVV.

The chain recombines TRBV11-1 with TRBJ2-1; 7 bases fit TRBD2. From germline, CDR1 is SGHAT and CDR2 FQDESV (reference sequence). With V trimmed by 4 bases and J by 5 bases, 17 bases remained unmatched. This CDR3 region has 18 residues. Here the CDR3 DNA reads TGTGCCAGCAGCTGGAGGGCTAGCGGCCAATTCCGCAACAATGAGCAGTTCTTC. It is translated as CASSWRASGQFRNNEQFF.

The chain links TRBV20-1 to TRBJ2-7; 10 bases align to TRBD1. With V trimmed by 0 bases and J by 4 bases, 9 bases remained unmatched. The CDR3 has 16 residues. CDR1 and CDR2 (germline): DFQATT, SNEGSKA (reference sequence). CDR3 DNA sequence: TGCAGTGCTAGAGACCGGGACAGGGGTAATAAGTACGAGCAGTACTTC. Its protein is CSARDRDRGNKYEQYF.